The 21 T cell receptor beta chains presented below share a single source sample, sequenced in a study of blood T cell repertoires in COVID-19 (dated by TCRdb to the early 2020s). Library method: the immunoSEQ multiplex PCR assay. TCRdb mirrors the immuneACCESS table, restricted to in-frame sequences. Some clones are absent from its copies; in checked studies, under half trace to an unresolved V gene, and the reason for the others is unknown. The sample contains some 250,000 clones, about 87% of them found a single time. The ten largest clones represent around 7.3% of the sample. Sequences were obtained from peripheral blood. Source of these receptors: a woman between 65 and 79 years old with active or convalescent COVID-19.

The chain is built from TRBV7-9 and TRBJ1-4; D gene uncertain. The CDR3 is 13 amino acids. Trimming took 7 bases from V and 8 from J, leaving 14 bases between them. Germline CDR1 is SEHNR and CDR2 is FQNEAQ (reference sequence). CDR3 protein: CASNQLGEEKLFF. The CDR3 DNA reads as TGTGCCAGCAACCAACTCGGGGAAGAAAAACTGTTTTTT.

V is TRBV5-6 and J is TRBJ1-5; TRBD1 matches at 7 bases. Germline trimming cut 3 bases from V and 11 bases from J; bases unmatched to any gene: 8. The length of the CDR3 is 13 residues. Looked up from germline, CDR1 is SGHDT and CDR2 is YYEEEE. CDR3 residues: CASSSLETGTQHF. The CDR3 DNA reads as TGTGCCAGCAGCTCGCTCGAGACAGGGACCCAGCATTTT.

The CDR3 here is CASSTVNYGYTF. The CDR3 DNA reads TGTGCCAGCAGTACTGTTAACTATGGCTACACCTTC. The chain is built from TRBV25-1 and TRBJ1-2; no firm D call. CDR3 length: 12 amino acids. Trimming left V 5 bases short and J 1 base short, with 5 bases between. Germline CDR1 reads MGHDK; CDR2 reads SYGVNS.

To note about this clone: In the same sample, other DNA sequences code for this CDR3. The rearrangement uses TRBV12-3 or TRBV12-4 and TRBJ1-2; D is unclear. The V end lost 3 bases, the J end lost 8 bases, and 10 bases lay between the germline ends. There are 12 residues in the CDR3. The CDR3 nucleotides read TGTGCCAGCAGTTTGGCAGGTTCGGGCTACACCTTC. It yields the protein CASSLAGSGYTF.

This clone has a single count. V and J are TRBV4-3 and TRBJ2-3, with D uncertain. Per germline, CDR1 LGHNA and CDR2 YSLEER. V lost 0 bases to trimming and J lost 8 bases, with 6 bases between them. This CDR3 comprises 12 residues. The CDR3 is CASSQDRGTQYF. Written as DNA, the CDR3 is TGCGCCAGCAGCCAAGATCGCGGTACGCAGTATTTT.

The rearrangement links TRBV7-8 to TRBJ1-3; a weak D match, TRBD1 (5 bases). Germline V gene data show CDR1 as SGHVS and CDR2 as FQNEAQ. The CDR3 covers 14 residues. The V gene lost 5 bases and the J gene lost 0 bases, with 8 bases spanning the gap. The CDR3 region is CASSPGGSGNTIYF. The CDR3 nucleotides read TGTGCCAGCAGCCCGGGGGGCTCTGGAAACACCATATATTTT.

This CDR3 is CASSYSVGPSLNEQFF. CDR3 sequence (DNA): TGTGCCAGCAGTTACTCGGTGGGGCCCTCTTTGAATGAGCAGTTCTTC. V is TRBV6-5 and J is TRBJ2-1; weak D call: TRBD1 (5 bases). From germline, CDR1 is MNHEY and CDR2 SVGAGI. V was cut by 0 bases and J by 7 bases, with 16 bases left in between. The CDR3 has 16 amino acids.

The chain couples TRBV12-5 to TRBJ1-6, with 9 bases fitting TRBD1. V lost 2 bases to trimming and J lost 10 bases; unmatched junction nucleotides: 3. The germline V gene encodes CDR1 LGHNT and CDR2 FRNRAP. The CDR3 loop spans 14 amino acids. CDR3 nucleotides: TGTGCTAGTGGTTTGACAGGGGGCGAATCACCCCTCCACTTT. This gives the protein CASGLTGGESPLHF. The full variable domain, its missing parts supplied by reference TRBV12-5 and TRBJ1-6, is DARVTQTPRHKVTEMGQEVTMRCQPILGHNTVFWYRQTMMQGLELLAYFRNRAPLDDSGMPKDRFSAEMPDATLATLKIQPSEPRDSAVYFCASGLTGGESPLHFGNGTRLTVT.

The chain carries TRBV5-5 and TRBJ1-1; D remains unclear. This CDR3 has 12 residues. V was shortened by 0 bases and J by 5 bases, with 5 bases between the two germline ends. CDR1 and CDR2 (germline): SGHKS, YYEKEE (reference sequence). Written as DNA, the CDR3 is TGTGCCAGCAGCTTGGCCCTGACTGAAGCTTTCTTT. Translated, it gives CASSLALTEAFF.

CDR3: CASSQDRENPYYAHYGYTF. The CDR3 DNA reads as TGTGCCAGCAGCCAAGATAGGGAGAATCCTTACTATGCCCACTATGGCTACACCTTC. The chain recombines TRBV14 with TRBJ1-2; D is unresolved. Trimming left V 0 bases short and J 3 bases short, with 23 bases between. There are 19 residues in the CDR3. In germline, CDR1 is SGHDN, CDR2 FVKESK.

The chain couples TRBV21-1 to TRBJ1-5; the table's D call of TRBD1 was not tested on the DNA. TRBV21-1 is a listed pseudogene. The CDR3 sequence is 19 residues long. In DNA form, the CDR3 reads TGTGCCGGTGACCGGGACAGGGGATTGGCCACCCATTCCAATCAGCCCCAGCATTTT. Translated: CAGDRDRGLATHSNQPQHF.

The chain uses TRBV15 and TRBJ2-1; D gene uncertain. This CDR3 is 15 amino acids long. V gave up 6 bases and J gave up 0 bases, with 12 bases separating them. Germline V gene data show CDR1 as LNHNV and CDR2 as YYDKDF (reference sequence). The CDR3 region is CATSPSSSSYNEQFF. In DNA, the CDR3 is TGTGCCACCAGTCCTAGTAGTAGCTCCTACAATGAGCAGTTCTTC.

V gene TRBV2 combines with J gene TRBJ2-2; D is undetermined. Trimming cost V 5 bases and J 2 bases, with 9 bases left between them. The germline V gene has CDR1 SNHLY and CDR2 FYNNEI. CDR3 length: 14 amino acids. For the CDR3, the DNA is TGTGCCAGCAGTAATCCGTCCAACACCGGGGAGCTGTTTTTT. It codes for CASSNPSNTGELFF.

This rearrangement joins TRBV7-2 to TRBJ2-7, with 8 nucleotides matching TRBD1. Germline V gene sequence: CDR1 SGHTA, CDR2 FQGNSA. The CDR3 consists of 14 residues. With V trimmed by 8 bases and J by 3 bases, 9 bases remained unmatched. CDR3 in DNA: TGTGCCAGCGGGAAAGACAGGGGACTCTACGAGCAGTACTTC. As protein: CASGKDRGLYEQYF.

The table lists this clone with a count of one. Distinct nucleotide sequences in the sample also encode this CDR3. CDR3 residues: CASSLLEGDGYTF. CDR3 in DNA: TGTGCCAGCAGTCTGCTCGAGGGAGATGGCTACACCTTC. The V call is TRBV7-3, the J call TRBJ1-2, with D hard to call. The CDR3 consists of 13 residues. The germline CDR1 and CDR2 sequences are SGHTA and FQGTGA. V was shortened by 6 bases and J by 6 bases, with 14 bases between the two germline ends. The complete variable domain, with remaining parts taken from reference TRBV7-3 and TRBJ1-2, reads GAGVSQTPSNKVTEKGKYVELRCDPISGHTALYWYRQSLGQGPEFLIYFQGTGAADDSGLPNDRFFAVRPEGSVSTLKIQRTERGDSAVYLCASSLLEGDGYTFGSGTRLTVV.

In DNA form, the CDR3 reads TGTGCCAGCAGCCCCCGGGACAGGGGGCGTGGGCAGCCCCAGCATTTT. This translates into CASSPRDRGRGQPQHF. The chain couples TRBV3-1 (or the pseudogene TRBV3-2) to TRBJ1-5; TRBD1 aligns across 12 bases. CDR1 and CDR2 (germline): LGHDT, YNNKEL (reference sequence). This CDR3 is 16 amino acids long. V trimming: 4 bases; J trimming: 7 bases; junction bases outside the gene matches: 8.

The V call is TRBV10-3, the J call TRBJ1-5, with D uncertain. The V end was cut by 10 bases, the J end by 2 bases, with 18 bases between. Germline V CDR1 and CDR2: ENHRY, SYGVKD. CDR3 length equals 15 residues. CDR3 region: CATAKRSVGNQPQHF. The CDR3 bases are TGTGCCACCGCCAAGCGCTCAGTAGGCAATCAGCCCCAGCATTTT.

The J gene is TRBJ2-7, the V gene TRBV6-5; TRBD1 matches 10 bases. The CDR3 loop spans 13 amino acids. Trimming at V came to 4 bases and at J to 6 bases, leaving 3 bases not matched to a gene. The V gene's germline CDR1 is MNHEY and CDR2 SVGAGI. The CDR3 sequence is CASSSDRGREQYF. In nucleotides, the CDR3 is TGTGCCAGCAGTTCCGACAGGGGGCGCGAGCAGTACTTC.

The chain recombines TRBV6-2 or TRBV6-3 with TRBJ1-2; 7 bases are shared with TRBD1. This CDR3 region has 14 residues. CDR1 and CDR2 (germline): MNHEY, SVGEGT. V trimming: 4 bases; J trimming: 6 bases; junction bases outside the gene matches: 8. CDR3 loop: CASSFPVQGNGYTF. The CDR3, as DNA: TGTGCCAGCAGTTTCCCCGTACAGGGGAATGGCTACACCTTC.

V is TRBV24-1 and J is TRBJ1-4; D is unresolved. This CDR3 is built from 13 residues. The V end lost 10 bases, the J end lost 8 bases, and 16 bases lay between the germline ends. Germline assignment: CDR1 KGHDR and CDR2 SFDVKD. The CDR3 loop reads CATAGAAQEKLFF. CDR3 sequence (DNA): TGTGCCACAGCGGGAGCGGCCCAAGAAAAACTGTTTTTT.

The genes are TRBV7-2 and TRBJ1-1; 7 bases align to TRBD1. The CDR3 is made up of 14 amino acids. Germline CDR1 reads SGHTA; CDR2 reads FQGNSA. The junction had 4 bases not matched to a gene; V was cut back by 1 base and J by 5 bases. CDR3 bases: TGTGCCAGCAGCTTAGAGGGGGCGAGGACTGAAGCTTTCTTT. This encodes CASSLEGARTEAFF. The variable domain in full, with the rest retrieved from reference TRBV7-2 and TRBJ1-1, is GAGVSQSPSNKVTEKGKDVELRCDPISGHTALYWYRQSLGQGLEFLIYFQGNSAPDKSGLPSDRFSAERTGGSVSTLTIQRTQQEDSAVYLCASSLEGARTEAFFGQGTRLTVV.